The next 15 T cell receptor beta chains were all read from a single sample in a study of blood T cell repertoires in COVID-19 (dated by TCRdb to between 2020 and 2021). Library generation was performed with the immunoSEQ multiplex PCR assay. This is the immuneACCESS table as TCRdb keeps it, with only in-frame sequences that have V and J called. A part of the clones is gone; compared with another copy, unresolved V genes explain less than half, and the rest is unexplained. For this sample the table gives roughly 76,000 clones, of which 90% were detected only once. Over 1.2% of the sample goes to the ten largest clones. What was sequenced was peripheral blood. These receptors all come from a man aged 45 to 65 with acute or convalescent COVID-19.

The rearrangement uses TRBV6-6 and TRBJ1-1; D unresolved. Per the germline V gene, CDR1 is MNHNY and CDR2 is SVGAGI (reference sequence). Trimming took off 6 bases at V and 2 bases at J, with 10 bases between the two ends. This CDR3 contains 13 residues. The CDR3 DNA follows: TGTGCCAGCAGCCTCAGTTTAAACACTGAAGCTTTCTTT. Its translation is CASSLSLNTEAFF.

This clone showed up just once. The V gene is TRBV5-1, the J gene TRBJ2-7; 8 bases are shared with TRBD1. The CDR3 covers 14 residues. Germline values: CDR1 SGHRS, CDR2 YFSETQ. Trimming cost V 0 bases and J 4 bases; bases outside gene matches: 3. The DNA of the CDR3 is TGCGCCAGCAGCTTGGCAACAGGGGGGTACGAGCAGTACGTC. Translation gives CASSLATGGYEQYV.

V is TRBV4-3 and J is TRBJ2-2; 7 nucleotides line up with TRBD1. Germline V CDR1 and CDR2: LGHNA, YSLEER. This CDR3 contains 18 residues. V was clipped by 0 bases and J by 6 bases; unmatched bases: 13. Written as DNA, the CDR3 is TGCGCCAGCAGCCAAGATCTACTCCGACAGGGAGTGGCCGGGGAGCTGTTTTTT. Its protein is CASSQDLLRQGVAGELFF.

The J gene is TRBJ1-1, the V gene TRBV18; D gene unclear. In germline, CDR1 is KGHSH, CDR2 LQKENI. The CDR3 runs to 13 residues. V lost 2 bases and J 1 base, leaving 5 bases between the germline ends. The CDR3 DNA reads TGTGCCAGCTCACCAAGCGAGAACACTGAAGCTTTCTTT. It translates to CASSPSENTEAFF. Looking up the rest from reference TRBV18 and TRBJ1-1 gives the full variable domain: NAGVMQNPRHLVRRRGQEARLRCSPMKGHSHVYWYRQLPEEGLKFMVYLQKENIIDESGMPKERFSAEFPKEGPSILRIQQVVRGDSAAYFCASSPSENTEAFFGQGTRLTVV.

This rearrangement joins TRBV19 to TRBJ2-1, with 11 bases that match TRBD2. There are 16 residues in the CDR3. J was trimmed by 6 bases and V by 2 bases; bases with no gene match: 6. CDR1 is LNHDA and CDR2 is SQIVND in the germline V gene (reference sequence). The CDR3 region has the DNA TGTGCCAGTAGTATAACTAGCGGGAGAGCAGGCAATGAGCAGTTCTTC. This codes for CASSITSGRAGNEQFF.

The genes are TRBV24-1 and TRBJ2-7; D may be TRBD1 (6 bases). V lost 3 bases, J lost 4 bases, and 15 bases lay in between. The V gene's germline CDR1 is KGHDR and CDR2 SFDVKD. CDR3 length: 15 residues. CDR3 region: CATSDPTTGMYEQYF. The DNA for the CDR3 is TGTGCCACCAGTGATCCTACAACAGGGATGTACGAGCAGTACTTC.

The chain links TRBV11-2 to TRBJ1-1; D may be TRBD1 (6 bases). Looked up from germline, CDR1 is SGHAT and CDR2 is FQNNGV. There are 17 residues in the CDR3. The V gene lost 4 bases and the J gene lost 4 bases, with 22 bases spanning the gap. Written as DNA, the CDR3 is TGTGCCAGCAGCTCGGGCAGGGGAACTCTCGGGGTCACTGAAGCTTTCTTT. It translates to CASSSGRGTLGVTEAFF.

V gene TRBV2 combines with J gene TRBJ1-2, with a weak D call TRBD1 (5 bases). The CDR3 sequence is 14 residues long. V was cut by 2 bases and J by 6 bases, with 13 bases left in between. Looked up from germline, CDR1 is SNHLY and CDR2 is FYNNEI. DNA of the CDR3: TGTGCCAGCAGTGAACTCAGGGAAAGTAATGGCTACACCTTC. Amino acids: CASSELRESNGYTF.

The table lists this clone with many counts. V is TRBV10-2 and J is TRBJ1-3; D call uncertain. V was shortened by 2 bases and J by 5 bases, with 13 bases between the two germline ends. Germline loops: CDR1 WSHSY, CDR2 SAAADI. The CDR3 is 15 residues long. The CDR3, as DNA: TGCGCCAGCAGTGAGCCTTCGGCGGGGAGAAACACCATATATTTT. This encodes CASSEPSAGRNTIYF.

The table lists this clone with a few counts. The V call is TRBV6-6, the J call TRBJ1-5, with no clear D. Trimming stripped 7 bases from V and 2 bases from J, with 6 bases between. CDR3 length equals 12 residues. Germline V CDR1 and CDR2: MNHNY, SVGAGI (reference sequence). This CDR3 is CASTSGNQPQHF. The DNA of the CDR3 is TGTGCCAGCACAAGCGGCAATCAGCCCCAGCATTTT.

The chain is built from TRBV11-3 and TRBJ2-1; D is perhaps TRBD2 (6 bases). The germline CDR1 and CDR2 sequences are SGHNT and YENEEA. CDR3 length equals 11 residues. The V gene lost 1 base and the J gene lost 15 bases, with 10 bases spanning the gap. The CDR3 spells CASSLGGTVFF. Written as DNA, the CDR3 is TGTGCCAGCAGCTTAGGCGGGACGGTGTTCTTC.

This rearrangement joins TRBV7-9 to TRBJ1-2; D is undetermined. The CDR3 sequence is 14 residues long. Germline CDR1 SEHNR, CDR2 FQNEAQ (reference sequence). Trimming shortened V by 5 bases and J by 3 bases, and 13 bases separated the two germline ends. The CDR3 loop reads CASSHLGSYYGYTF. Here the CDR3 DNA reads TGTGCCAGCAGCCACCTAGGGAGTTACTATGGCTACACCTTC.

V usage is TRBV4-1 and J usage is TRBJ2-5; 11 bases fit TRBD2. This CDR3 is 16 amino acids long. CDR1 MGHRA and CDR2 YSYEKL come from the germline V gene. With 4 bases clipped from V and 1 base from J, the junction kept 5 bases outside the gene matches. CDR3 sequence reads: CASSLRLAGFQETQYF. In nucleotides, the CDR3 is TGCGCCAGCAGCCTCAGACTAGCGGGGTTCCAAGAGACCCAGTACTTC.

The CDR3 region is CASSGASGSHYEQYF. The CDR3 DNA sequence: TGTGCCAGTAGCGGGGCTAGCGGGTCGCACTACGAGCAGTACTTC. This sequence joins TRBV19 and TRBJ2-7; TRBD2 matches 8 bases. V dropped 6 bases and J dropped 3; count of bases not matched to a gene: 10. This CDR3 region has 15 residues. The V gene's germline CDR1 is LNHDA and CDR2 SQIVND (reference sequence).

This clone was detected only once. As DNA, the CDR3 is TGTGCCAGTAGCGAAAGACACCCGCAAGAGACCCAGTACTTC. As protein: CASSERHPQETQYF. The J gene is TRBJ2-5, the V gene TRBV19; D call uncertain. The CDR3 is 14 residues long. Per germline, CDR1 LNHDA and CDR2 SQIVND (reference sequence). V shed 6 bases and J shed 2 bases, with 13 bases lying between them.